This TCR beta chain was identified in a study of blood T cell repertoires in COVID-19. With 5 bases clipped from V and 4 bases from J, the junction kept 4 bases outside the gene matches. This CDR3 is built from 14 residues. The V gene's germline CDR1 is SGHVS and CDR2 FQNEAQ. Generated by immunoSEQ multiplex PCR, the TCRdb table keeps only in-frame clones and is missing some. Seen here are 160,000 or so clones, roughly 93% observed once, and the top ten hold roughly 2.1%. This clone showed up just once. The sequence was collected from a man between 18 and 35 years old with acute or convalescent COVID-19. The chain employs TRBV7-8 and TRBJ2-3; TRBD2 agrees at 9 bases. Sequences were obtained from peripheral blood. The CDR3 spells CASSHLAGADTQYF. The DNA for the CDR3 is TGTGCCAGCAGCCATTTAGCGGGGGCAGATACGCAGTATTTT. Full variable domain (remainder filled in from reference TRBV7-8 and TRBJ2-3): GAGVSQSPRYKVAKRGQDVALRCDPISGHVSLFWYQQALGQGPEFLTYFQNEAQLDKSGLPSDRFFAERPEGSVSTLKIQRTQQEDSAVYLCASSHLAGADTQYFGPGTRLTVL.